What follows is one TCR beta chain and its context. Its antigen is as yet unknown. The data were taken from a study of T cells after yellow fever vaccination. Whole-study findings and limits: The CD4 compartment and the CD8 compartment contained a small share of clonotypes in common. Compared with primary, the secondary response was weaker and peaked at day 5, not 15.

TCRdb itself ran the 5' RACE reads through MiXCR, one entry per CDR3 protein. The sample has about 130,000 distinct CDR3 sequences; about 6.9% are singletons. The CDR3 consists of 12 residues. V was cut by 0 bases and J by 5 bases, with 5 bases left in between. The germline CDR1 and CDR2 sequences are SGDLS and YYNGEE. The sequences come from CD4+ T cells sorted from PBMCs, collected 10 days after the yellow fever booster vaccination. The source of this sequence is a man younger than 45 who received the YFV17D yellow fever vaccine. The rearrangement links TRBV9 to TRBJ1-2; D is ambiguous. The CDR3 region is CASSVAEYGYTF. DNA for the CDR3: TGTGCCAGCAGCGTAGCGGAGTATGGCTACACCTTC.